This TCR beta chain was documented in a study of chemoradiotherapy in HPV16-positive cancers. As to this clone: Its antigen remains unidentified.

V was cut by 4 bases and J by 4 bases, with 10 bases left in between. The CDR3 is 13 amino acids. Germline V gives CDR1 MNHEY, CDR2 SVGAGI. Samples were taken several times over chemoradiotherapy. Here immunoSEQ multiplex PCR was the method, and the copy in TCRdb shows in-frame clones only, minus some. Among tens of thousands of clones listed, 88% were seen once. The study, taken as a whole, reports: For HPV16-positive patients, expanding HPV-responsive T cells associated with longer recurrence-free survival. Only a couple of HPV16-positive patients supplied the functional HPV-specificity definition. Candidate HPV-specific clones and E7-related TCR motifs grew in tumor during treatment.

The TCR originated in a human donor with HPV-associated anogenital cancer. The starting material was blood, obtained from a patient who underwent chemoradiotherapy. V is TRBV6-5 and J is TRBJ1-2; D may be TRBD1 (5 bases). The CDR3 DNA sequence: TGTGCCAGCAGTTCTATCGGGGCCTATGGCTACACCTTC. It codes for CASSSIGAYGYTF.